The 15 T cell receptor beta chains below were found in one sample sequenced in a study of Tregs in tolerant kidney transplant recipients. Clones were read by immunoSEQ multiplex PCR, and TCRdb kept only the in-frame ones, dropping some. The sample data list around 2,400 clones. Their recognized antigens are unknown. After 5 to 7 days with irradiated graft donor PBMCs, CFSE-labeled recipient PBMCs were FACS-sorted. This specimen was CD8+ T cells from blood cultured with allogeneic cells, taken before the transplant. These receptor sequences come from a human patient who received a combined kidney and bone marrow transplant.

According to its frequency, this clone is medium-sized. The CDR3 is cut off 3 residues early in the read; its end comes from the germline J gene. V usage is TRBV7-8 and J usage is TRBJ2-5; TRBD1 might be the D (5 bases). Trimming stripped 3 bases from V and 2 bases from J, with 19 bases between. Germline V gene sequence: CDR1 SGHVS, CDR2 FQNEAQ. This CDR3 region has 17 residues. The CDR3 loop reads CASSFHMSGQEQETQYF. Incomplete CDR3 DNA: TGTGCCAGCAGCTTCCATATGAGTGGACAAGAACAAGAGACC.

About this clone itself: With the read ending 3 residues before the CDR3 end, the germline J gene is used to fill in that end. V gene TRBV7-8 combines with J gene TRBJ2-1, with TRBD2 matching 9 bases. V shed 5 bases, J shed 4 bases, and the junction held 12 bases outside the gene matches. The CDR3 has 17 residues. Per the germline V gene, CDR1 is SGHVS and CDR2 is FQNEAQ. Partial CDR3 DNA: TGTGCCAGCAGCCTCGGGGGGGTAGCGGGGGTGTACAATGAG. This translates into CASSLGGVAGVYNE. The entire CDR3 protein is CASSLGGVAGVYNEQFF.

This clone registers medium-sized (0.01 to 0.1%) by frequency. The part of the CDR3 DNA that was read is TGTGCCAGCAGCAACAAGGGACAGGGGGTGATGAACACTGAA. This gives the protein CASSNKGQGVMNTE. From start to end, the CDR3 is CASSNKGQGVMNTEAFF. J is TRBJ1-1 and V is TRBV7-8, with TRBD1 matching 11 bases. The sequenced fragment ends 3 residues before the CDR3 boundary, so the rest is inferred from the germline J gene. Looked up from germline, CDR1 is SGHVS and CDR2 is FQNEAQ. The V segment lost 5 bases and the J segment 0 bases; nucleotides outside the gene matches: 8. This CDR3 region has 17 residues.

Its frequency marks this clone as large (0.1 to 1%). The read ends 3 residues early relative to the CDR3; the germline J gene fills the gap. The chain couples TRBV19 to TRBJ2-1; TRBD2 agrees at 8 bases. Germline lookup yields CDR1 LNHDA and CDR2 SQIVND (reference sequence). Trimming took 3 bases from V and 6 from J; bases not matched to a gene: 7. The CDR3 has 15 residues. The CDR3: CASSMSGTSPNEQFF. The sequenced CDR3 bases are TGTGCCAGTAGTATGAGTGGGACTAGTCCCAATGAG. The full variable domain, its missing parts supplied by reference TRBV19 and TRBJ2-1, is DGGITQSPKYLFRKEGQNVTLSCEQNLNHDAMYWYRQDPGQGLRLIYYSQIVNDFQKGDIAEGYSVSREKKESFPLTVTSAQKNPTAFYLCASSMSGTSPNEQFFGPGTRLTVL.

This clone shows up as large (0.1 to 1%) by frequency. The read terminates 3 residues ahead of where the CDR3 ends, so the germline J gene completes it. The genes are TRBV7-6 and TRBJ2-2; 8 bases are shared with TRBD1. This CDR3 spans 16 amino acids. Germline loops: CDR1 SGHVS, CDR2 FNYEAQ. With 1 base clipped from V and 6 bases from J, the junction kept 7 bases outside the gene matches. The sequenced CDR3 bases are TGTGCCAGCAGCTTAGGGCAGGGGGCGTATGCCGGGGAG. Its protein is CASSLGQGAYAGE. The full CDR3 is CASSLGQGAYAGELFF.

Comment on this clone: Read data end 3 residues before the CDR3 end; the end is taken from the germline J gene. The identical CDR3 is also encoded by other nucleotide sequences in the sample. The J gene is TRBJ2-1, the V gene TRBV2; D is perhaps TRBD2 (5 bases). Germline V gene lookup returns CDR1 SNHLY and CDR2 FYNNEI. V was pared by 8 bases and J by 0 bases, with 8 bases between. The CDR3 totals 13 residues. CDR3: CASRGASYNEQFF. CDR3 DNA (partial): TGTGCCAGCCGGGGAGCCTCCTACAATGAG.

On this clone: Read data end 3 residues before the CDR3 end; the end is taken from the germline J gene. The V call is TRBV7-6, the J call TRBJ1-1; D may be TRBD1 (6 bases). The V gene's germline CDR1 is SGHVS and CDR2 FNYEAQ. The CDR3 is 16 amino acids. Trimming pared 1 base from V and 2 bases from J, leaving 14 bases between. CDR3 DNA (partial): TGTGCCAGCAGCTTAGAGGCAGGGGCCAGTAACACTGAA. Amino acid sequence: CASSLEAGASNTE. The whole CDR3 is CASSLEAGASNTEAFF.

The CDR3 protein is CASRGTSGSYNEQFF. CDR3 DNA (partial): TGTGCCAGCAGGGGGACTAGCGGCTCCTACAATGAG. The chain joins TRBV2 to TRBJ2-1; 11 bases match TRBD2. Read sequence stops 3 residues before the CDR3 end, and the germline J gene provides the missing end. Germline values: CDR1 SNHLY, CDR2 FYNNEI. There are 15 residues in the CDR3. Trimming cost V 6 bases and J 0 bases; bases outside gene matches: 1.

Details on this clone: The CDR3 end is not reached by the read, which stops 3 residues before it; the germline J gene fills it in. This chain connects TRBV7-2 to TRBJ2-7; 7 bases map to TRBD2. Germline V lookup: CDR1 SGHTA, CDR2 FQGNSA. V lost 3 bases to trimming and J lost 2 bases; unmatched junction nucleotides: 1. The CDR3 sequence is 13 residues long. The CDR3 spells CASSFGLAYEQYF. Incomplete CDR3 DNA: TGTGCCAGCAGCTTCGGACTAGCCTACGAG.

The CDR3 DNA, read in part, is TGCGCCAGCAGCCAAGATGGCAGGGTTGAG. Amino acid sequence: CASSQDGRVE. The full-length CDR3 reads as CASSQDGRVEQFF. V gene TRBV4-1 combines with J gene TRBJ2-1, with D tentatively TRBD1 (5 bases). From the germline J gene comes the end of the CDR3, since the read stops 3 residues before it. The CDR3 consists of 13 residues. Trimming removed 0 bases from V and 9 bases from J, with 9 bases in between. Germline V lookup: CDR1 MGHRA, CDR2 YSYEKL.

This clone is medium-sized by frequency. The read terminates 3 residues ahead of where the CDR3 ends, so the germline J gene completes it. This chain connects TRBV6-1 to TRBJ2-1, with TRBD2 matching 10 bases. This CDR3 comprises 19 residues. After removal of 2 bases from V and 7 bases from J, the junction contained 17 bases not matched to a gene. The germline V gene encodes CDR1 MNHNS and CDR2 SASEGT. This CDR3 is CASSEYRDYERGGGNEQFF. Incomplete CDR3 DNA: TGTGCCAGCAGTGAATACCGCGACTATGAGCGGGGGGGCGGAAATGAG.

Points on this clone: The read terminates 3 residues ahead of where the CDR3 ends, so the germline J gene completes it. The chain is built from TRBV4-2 and TRBJ2-7; D gene uncertain. From germline, CDR1 is LGHNA and CDR2 YNFKEQ. The CDR3 is made up of 11 amino acids. With 2 bases removed from V and 5 bases from J, the gap between germline ends came to 4 bases. CDR3 residues: CASSQYNEQYF. The sequenced part of the CDR3 DNA is TGTGCCAGCAGCCAATATAACGAG.

The part of the CDR3 DNA that was read is TGTGCCATCAGTGAGAGGGGACAGGGGGCTAGGTCTGGGGCCAACGTC. Its translation is CAISERGQGARSGANV. The full CDR3 sequence reads CAISERGQGARSGANVLTF. V and J are TRBV10-3 and TRBJ2-6, with 12 bases lining up with TRBD1. The CDR3 end falls 3 residues outside the read, so it is completed with the germline J gene. This CDR3 region has 19 residues. V gave up 2 bases and J gave up 1 base; unmatched junction bases: 6. CDR1 is ENHRY, CDR2 SYGVKD, per germline.

In terms of frequency, this clone is medium-sized. The junction departs from germline at one end; a sequencing error may be responsible. The CDR3 end falls 3 residues outside the read, so it is completed with the germline J gene. The chain combines TRBV4-1 with TRBJ1-1; TRBD1 is a possible D gene (6 bases). Germline CDR1 reads MGHRA; CDR2 reads YSYEKL. This CDR3 is built from 17 residues. CDR3 DNA, as far as it was read: TGCGCCAGCACCCAAAGGGGGGCGATCGGGGGGTATACTGAA. It specifies CASTQRGAIGGYTE. The whole CDR3 is CASTQRGAIGGYTEAFF.

Points on this clone: The CDR3 is cut off 3 residues early in the read; its end comes from the germline J gene. The V gene is TRBV19, the J gene TRBJ2-7; the match to TRBD1 covers 7 bases. CDR1 LNHDA and CDR2 SQIVND come from the germline V gene (reference sequence). This CDR3 comprises 13 residues. The V gene end was trimmed by 5 bases and the J gene end by 2 bases; junction bases not matched to a gene: 3. The part of the CDR3 DNA that was read is TGTGCCAGTAGTTCCGGGACAGCCTACGAG. Encoded protein: CASSSGTAYE. The entire CDR3 protein is CASSSGTAYEQYF.